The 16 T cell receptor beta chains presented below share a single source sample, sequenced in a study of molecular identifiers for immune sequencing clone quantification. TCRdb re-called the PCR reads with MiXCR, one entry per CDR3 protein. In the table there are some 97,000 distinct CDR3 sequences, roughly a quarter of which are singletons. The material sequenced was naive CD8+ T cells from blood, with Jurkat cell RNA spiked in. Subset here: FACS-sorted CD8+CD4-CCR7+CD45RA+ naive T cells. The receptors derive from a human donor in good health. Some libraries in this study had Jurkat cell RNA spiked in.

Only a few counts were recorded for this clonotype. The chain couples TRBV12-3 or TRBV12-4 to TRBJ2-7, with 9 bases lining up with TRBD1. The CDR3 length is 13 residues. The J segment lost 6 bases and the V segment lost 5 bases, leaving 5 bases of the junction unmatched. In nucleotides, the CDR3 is TGTGCCAGCAGTCCTGACAGGGGGTCCGAGCAGTACTTC. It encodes CASSPDRGSEQYF.

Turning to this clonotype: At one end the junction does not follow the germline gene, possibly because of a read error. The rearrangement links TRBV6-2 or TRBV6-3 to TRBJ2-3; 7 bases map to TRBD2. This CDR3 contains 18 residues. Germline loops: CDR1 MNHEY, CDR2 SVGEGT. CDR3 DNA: TGTGCCAGCAGTACCATCCTAGGAGTCGAGACTAGCACAGATACGCGGTATTTT. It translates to CASSTILGVETSTDTRYF.

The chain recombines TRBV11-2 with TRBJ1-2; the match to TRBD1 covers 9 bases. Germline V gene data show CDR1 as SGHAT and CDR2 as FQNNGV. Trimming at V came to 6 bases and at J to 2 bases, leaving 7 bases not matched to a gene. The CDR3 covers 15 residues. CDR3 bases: TGTGCCAGCAGTCATGGTGGGACAGGGAACTATGGCTACACCTTC. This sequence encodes CASSHGGTGNYGYTF.

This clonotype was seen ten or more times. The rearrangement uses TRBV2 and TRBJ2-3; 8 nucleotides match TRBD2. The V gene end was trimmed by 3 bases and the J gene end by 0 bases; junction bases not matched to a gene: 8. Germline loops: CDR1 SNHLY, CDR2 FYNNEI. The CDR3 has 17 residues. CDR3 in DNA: TGTGCCAGCAGTGAGAGCCGGGGGGGGGCTAGCACAGATACGCAGTATTTT. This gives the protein CASSESRGGASTDTQYF.

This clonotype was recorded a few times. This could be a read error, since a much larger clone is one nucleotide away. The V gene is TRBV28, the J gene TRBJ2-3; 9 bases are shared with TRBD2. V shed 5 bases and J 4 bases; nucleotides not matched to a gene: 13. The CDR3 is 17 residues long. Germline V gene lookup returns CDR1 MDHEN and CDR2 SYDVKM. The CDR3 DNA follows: TGTGCCAGCAGTCCCAACCCCCAGCGGGAGGAGGCAGATACGCAGTATTTT. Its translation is CASSPNPQREEADTQYF.

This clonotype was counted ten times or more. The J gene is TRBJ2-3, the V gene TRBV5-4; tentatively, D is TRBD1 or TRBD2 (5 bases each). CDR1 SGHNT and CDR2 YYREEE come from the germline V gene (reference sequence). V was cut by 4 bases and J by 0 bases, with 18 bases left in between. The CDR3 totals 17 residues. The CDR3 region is CASSPSPGRGSTDTQYF. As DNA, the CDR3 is TGTGCCAGCAGCCCCTCGCCGGGACGCGGAAGCACAGATACGCAGTATTTT.

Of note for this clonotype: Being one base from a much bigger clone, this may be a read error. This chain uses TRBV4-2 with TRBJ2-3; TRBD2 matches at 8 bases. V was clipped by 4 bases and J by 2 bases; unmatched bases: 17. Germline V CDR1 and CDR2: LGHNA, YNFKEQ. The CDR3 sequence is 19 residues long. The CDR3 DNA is TGTGCCAGCAGCCGAGAAGGGGTCGGGGGGGGCGGAATCACAGATACGCAGTATTTT. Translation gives CASSREGVGGGGITDTQYF.

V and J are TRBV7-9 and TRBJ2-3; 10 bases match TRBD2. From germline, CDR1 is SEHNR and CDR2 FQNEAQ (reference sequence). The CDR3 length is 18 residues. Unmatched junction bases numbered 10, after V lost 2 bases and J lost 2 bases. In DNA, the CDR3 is TGTGCCAGCAGCTTAACGGTGAGGACTAGCGGCACCACAGATACGCAGTATTTT. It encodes CASSLTVRTSGTTDTQYF.

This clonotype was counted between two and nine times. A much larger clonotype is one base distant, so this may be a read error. The chain's CDR3 is CASIQGETQYF. CDR3 nucleotides: TGTGCCAGCATCCAGGGGGAGACCCAGTACTTC. V is TRBV7-9 and J is TRBJ2-5; D might be TRBD1 (6 bases). The CDR3 covers 11 residues. V was clipped by 7 bases and J by 5 bases, with 8 bases between them. The germline gives CDR1 SEHNR, CDR2 FQNEAQ (reference sequence).

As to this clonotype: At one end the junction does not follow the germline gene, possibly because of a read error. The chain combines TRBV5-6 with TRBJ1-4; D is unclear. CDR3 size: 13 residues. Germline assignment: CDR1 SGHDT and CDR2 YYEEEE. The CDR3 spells CASSLWSLEFLLF. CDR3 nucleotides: TGTGCCAGCAGCTTGTGGAGCCTTGAATTCCTGTTATTT.

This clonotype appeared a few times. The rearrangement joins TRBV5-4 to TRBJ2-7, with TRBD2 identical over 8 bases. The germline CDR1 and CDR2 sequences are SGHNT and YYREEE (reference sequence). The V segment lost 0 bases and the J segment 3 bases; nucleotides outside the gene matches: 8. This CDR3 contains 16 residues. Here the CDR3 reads CASSLGLAGLNYEQYF. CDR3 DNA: TGTGCCAGCAGCTTGGGTTTAGCGGGGCTAAACTACGAGCAGTACTTC. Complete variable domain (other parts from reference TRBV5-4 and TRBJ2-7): ETGVTQSPTHLIKTRGQQVTLRCSSQSGHNTVSWYQQALGQGPQFIFQYYREEENGRGNFPPRFSGLQFPNYSSELNVNALELDDSALYLCASSLGLAGLNYEQYFGPGTRLTVT.

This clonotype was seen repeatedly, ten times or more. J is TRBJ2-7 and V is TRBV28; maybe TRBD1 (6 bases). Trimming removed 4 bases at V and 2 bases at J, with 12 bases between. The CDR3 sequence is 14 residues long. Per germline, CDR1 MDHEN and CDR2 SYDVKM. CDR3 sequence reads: CASSSTDRTYEQYF. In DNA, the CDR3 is TGTGCCAGCAGTTCTACGGACAGAACCTACGAGCAGTACTTC.

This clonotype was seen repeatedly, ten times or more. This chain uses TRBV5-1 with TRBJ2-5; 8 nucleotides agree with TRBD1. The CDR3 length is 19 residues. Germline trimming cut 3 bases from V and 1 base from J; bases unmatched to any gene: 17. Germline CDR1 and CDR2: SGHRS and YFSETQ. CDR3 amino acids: CASSSPRTGFEVGQETQYF. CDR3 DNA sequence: TGCGCCAGCAGCTCCCCAAGGACAGGGTTTGAAGTGGGCCAAGAGACCCAGTACTTC.

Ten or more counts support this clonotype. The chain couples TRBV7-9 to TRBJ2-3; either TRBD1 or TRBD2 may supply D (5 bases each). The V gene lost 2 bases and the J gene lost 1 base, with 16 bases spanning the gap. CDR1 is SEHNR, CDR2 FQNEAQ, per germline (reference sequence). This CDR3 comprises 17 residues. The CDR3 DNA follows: TGTGCCAGCAGCTTATTGGTCGGGGCCGTCGGCACAGATACGCAGTATTTT. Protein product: CASSLLVGAVGTDTQYF.

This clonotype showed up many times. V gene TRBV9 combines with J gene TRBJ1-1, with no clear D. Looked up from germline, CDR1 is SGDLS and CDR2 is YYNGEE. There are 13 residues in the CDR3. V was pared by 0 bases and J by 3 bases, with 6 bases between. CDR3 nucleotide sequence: TGTGCCAGCAGCGTAGTGGCGGACACTGAAGCTTTCTTT. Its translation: CASSVVADTEAFF.

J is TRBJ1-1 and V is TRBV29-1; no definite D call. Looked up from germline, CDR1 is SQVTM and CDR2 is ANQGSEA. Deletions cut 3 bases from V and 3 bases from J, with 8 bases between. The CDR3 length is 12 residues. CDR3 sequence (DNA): TGCAGCGTTGATAAAGGGTACACTGAAGCTTTCTTT. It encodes CSVDKGYTEAFF.